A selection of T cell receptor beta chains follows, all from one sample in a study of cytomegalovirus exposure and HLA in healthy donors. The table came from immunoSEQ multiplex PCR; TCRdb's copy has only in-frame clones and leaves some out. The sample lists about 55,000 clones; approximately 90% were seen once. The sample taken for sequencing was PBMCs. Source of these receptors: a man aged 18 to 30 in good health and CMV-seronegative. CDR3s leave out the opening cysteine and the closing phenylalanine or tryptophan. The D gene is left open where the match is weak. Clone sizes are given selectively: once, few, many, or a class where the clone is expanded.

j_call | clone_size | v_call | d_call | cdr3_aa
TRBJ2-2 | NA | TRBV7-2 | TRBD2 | ASSLRASGSYTGELF
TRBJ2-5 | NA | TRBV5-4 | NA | ASSYRAPDGEQY
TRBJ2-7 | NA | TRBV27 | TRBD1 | ASSLRTGVNYEQY
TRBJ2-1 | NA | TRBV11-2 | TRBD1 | ASSLVSIDRGLRNEQF
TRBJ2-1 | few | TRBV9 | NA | ASSPRGGIGDKQF
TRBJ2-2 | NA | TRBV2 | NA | ASIAVGSNTGELF
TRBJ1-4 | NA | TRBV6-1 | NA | ASSADSHEKLF
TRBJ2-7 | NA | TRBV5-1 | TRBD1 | ASSSDRGAYEQY
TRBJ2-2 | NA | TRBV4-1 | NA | ASSQDLGGGTGELF
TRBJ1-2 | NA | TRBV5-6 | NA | ASSLGERSGYT
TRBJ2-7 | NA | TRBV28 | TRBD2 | ATLAGGGSPYEQY
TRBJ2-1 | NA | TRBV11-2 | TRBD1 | ASGTGEKYNEQF
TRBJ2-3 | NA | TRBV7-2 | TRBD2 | ASSSVAGGPDTQY